The rows below give T cell receptor beta chains drawn from one sample of a study of T cells in narcolepsy. Using immunoSEQ multiplex PCR, the repertoire was profiled, and TCRdb retains in-frame clones only, with some absent. The table has fewer than 35,000 clones, 75% to 90% seen once. Material: memory (CD45RA-) CD4+ T cells from blood. The receptors were gathered from a human donor in good health. The CDR3 runs from the conserved cysteine through the conserved F or W. Size values are once, few and many counts, or a class for expanded clones, and some rows have none.

CDR3 length,V gene,J gene,clone size,CDR3 protein
16,TRBV7-2,TRBJ1-6,-,CASSYPGSSYNSPLHF
16,TRBV5-1,TRBJ2-5,-,CASSAYGGGAGETQYF
15,TRBV5-6,TRBJ1-1,-,CASSLYRRDDTEAFF
15,TRBV5-1,TRBJ2-7,-,CASSLVSGGGIEQYF
14,TRBV5-4,TRBJ2-2,-,CASSTGQNTGELFF
13,TRBV2,TRBJ2-7,-,CASSPTGPYEQYF
15,TRBV9,TRBJ2-1,-,CASSVETGLGDEQFF
14,TRBV19,TRBJ2-2,-,CASSISPNTGELFF
18,TRBV7-8,TRBJ2-3,-,CASSLKGQARFGTDTQYF
15,TRBV18,TRBJ1-6,-,CASSPPQGRNSPLHF
14,TRBV15,TRBJ2-2,-,CATKSIANTGELFF
14,TRBV6-5,TRBJ1-6,-,CATRLEGLDSPLHF
16,TRBV14,TRBJ1-2,-,CASSQVSLGGSKGYTF
15,TRBV5-1,TRBJ1-4,-,CASSVTGVANEKLFF
15,TRBV29-1,TRBJ2-7,-,CSAFGLAGESYEQYF
14,TRBV6-1,TRBJ1-2,-,CASSEVVGHYGYTF
16,TRBV10-1,TRBJ1-4,-,CASSPRDTTDNEKLFF
13,TRBV28,TRBJ2-3,-,CASTDTGTDTQYF
14,TRBV6-5,TRBJ1-1,-,CASSYSIVGAEAFF
13,TRBV6-6,TRBJ1-2,-,CASSYGQGDGYTF
17,TRBV5-5,TRBJ2-2,once,CASSLNQEEWNGGELFF
16,TRBV4-1,TRBJ2-3,-,CASSQDFSLSTDTQYF
13,TRBV30,TRBJ1-2,-,CAWQTGGAYGYTF
15,TRBV5-1,TRBJ1-1,-,CASSLAGQGDTEAFF
16,TRBV19,TRBJ1-6,-,CASSMAESSYNSPLHF
16,TRBV5-6,TRBJ2-7,-,CASSPSARVSSYEQYF
13,TRBV5-1,TRBJ1-1,-,CASSLAGRSEAFF
16,TRBV7-9,TRBJ2-7,-,CASSPPGKRGPYEQYF
15,TRBV5-1,TRBJ2-3,-,CASSRIRGGTDTQYF
15,TRBV6-5,TRBJ1-6,few,CASSQDGRDNSPLHF
15,TRBV19,TRBJ1-5,-,CASRGDGPRMGAQHF
12,TRBV30,TRBJ1-2,-,CAWNPENYGYTF
18,TRBV27,TRBJ2-7,-,CASSLHGGERLRENEQYF